This TCR beta chain was captured by sequencing in a study of T cell changes during pregnancy in multiple sclerosis. Some clones are missing from TCRdb's copy, which holds only in-frame ones; the method was immunoSEQ multiplex PCR. The sample has 55,000 to 85,000 clones, about nine tenths seen once. The sample holds one count of this clone. V lost 4 bases and J lost 0, with 10 bases in between. Germline lookup yields CDR1 LGHNA and CDR2 YNFKEQ. The CDR3 has 15 residues. Sample: CD4+ T cells from peripheral blood mononuclear cells, taken after pregnancy. The chain has TRBV4-2 and TRBJ1-3; perhaps TRBD1 as D (5 bases). The clonotype was recovered from a female donor with multiple sclerosis, enrolled in a pregnancy study. The CDR3 DNA follows: TGTGCCAGCAGCCGGGACTTGAGCTCTGGAAACACCATATATTTT. This gives the protein CASSRDLSSGNTIYF.